This T cell receptor (beta chain) was identified in a study of blood T cell repertoires in COVID-19. Study summary: COVID-19 samples from acute and convalescent phases originated in the United States, Italy and Spain.

Generated by immunoSEQ multiplex PCR, the TCRdb table keeps only in-frame clones and is missing some. The sample includes roughly 34,000 clones, less than 90% seen only once; the top ten take roughly 24%. Germline V gene sequence: CDR1 SGHRS, CDR2 YFSETQ. V was trimmed by 4 bases and J by 2 bases, leaving 15 bases between them. The CDR3 covers 15 residues. This receptor was obtained from an elderly woman with active or convalescent COVID-19. V usage is TRBV5-1 and J usage is TRBJ1-1, with D perhaps TRBD1 (6 bases). Sequencing used peripheral blood. CDR3 sequence: CASSPTDSLNTEAFF. CDR3 sequence (DNA): TGCGCCAGCAGCCCAACGGACAGCCTAAACACTGAAGCTTTCTTT.